Each of the 27 T cell receptor beta chains below was sequenced from the same sample in a study of shared clonotypes between healthy human individuals. Positively selected for CCR7, the CD45RO-negative cells used as naive CD8 cells excluded terminally differentiated effector memory CD45RA+ cells. Method: immunoSEQ multiplex PCR; TCRdb's copy keeps in-frame clones and lacks some. Of millions of clones listed, less than 95% are singletons. Sequencing was performed on naive CD8+ T cells sorted from blood. Source of these receptors: a man aged 18-30 years in good health.

This chain uses TRBV4-2 with TRBJ1-1, with TRBD1 as a possible D gene (5 bases). The CDR3 is 16 amino acids. Trimming cost V 1 base and J 0 bases, with 12 bases left between them. Per the germline V gene, CDR1 is LGHNA and CDR2 is YNFKEQ. The CDR3 loop reads CASSQGQEGMNTEAFF. Here the CDR3 DNA reads TGTGCCAGCAGCCAAGGGCAGGAGGGGATGAACACTGAAGCTTTCTTT.

This sequence joins TRBV19 and TRBJ1-5; the D gene is possibly TRBD1 (5 bases). The V end was cut by 7 bases, the J end by 3 bases, with 13 bases between. The germline V gene encodes CDR1 LNHDA and CDR2 SQIVND (reference sequence). The CDR3 is made up of 14 amino acids. The DNA for the CDR3 is TGTGCCAGTATCGGAGACAGTTACAATCAGCCCCAGCATTTT. This translates into CASIGDSYNQPQHF.

The J gene is TRBJ2-3, the V gene TRBV27, with TRBD2 identical over 7 bases. The CDR3 contains 14 residues. With V trimmed by 1 base and J by 7 bases, 5 bases remained unmatched. Germline CDR1 MNHEY, CDR2 SMNVEV (reference sequence). The CDR3: CASSLLVGGNTQYF. Written as DNA, the CDR3 is TGTGCCAGCAGTTTATTGGTGGGGGGGAATACGCAGTATTTT.

Note on this clone: Other DNA sequences within the sample encode an identical CDR3. V is TRBV5-6 and J is TRBJ2-7; 9 bases align to TRBD1. The length of the CDR3 is 15 residues. V lost 0 bases, J lost 3 bases, and 4 bases stayed unmatched. CDR1 and CDR2 (germline): SGHDT, YYEEEE. The CDR3 loop is CASSLAGQGLYEQYF. The CDR3 DNA follows: TGTGCCAGCAGCTTGGCCGGACAGGGGCTCTACGAGCAGTACTTC.

In DNA, the CDR3 is TGTGCCAGCAGCTTGATGGGAGTGTCCCTTAAGAGCTACTACGAGCAGTACTTC. Translated: CASSLMGVSLKSYYEQYF. This chain connects TRBV5-6 to TRBJ2-7; possibly TRBD2 for D (5 bases). CDR3 length: 18 residues. Trimming left V 1 base short and J 3 bases short, with 23 bases between. Germline lookup yields CDR1 SGHDT and CDR2 YYEEEE.

This sequence joins TRBV7-9 and TRBJ2-7; TRBD2 aligns across 8 bases. Looked up from germline, CDR1 is SEHNR and CDR2 is FQNEAQ (reference sequence). CDR3 length: 14 amino acids. The ends lost 4 bases at V and 1 base at J; junction bases unmatched: 3. This chain's CDR3 is CASSYAGGSYEQYF. The CDR3 region has the DNA TGTGCCAGCAGCTACGCGGGGGGATCCTACGAGCAGTACTTC.

Turning to this clone: Germline and junction disagree at one end, which may indicate a read error. The chain uses TRBV10-1 and TRBJ2-1, with 7 positions matching TRBD1. CDR3 length: 14 amino acids. The germline gives CDR1 WNHNN, CDR2 SYGVQD (reference sequence). The CDR3 DNA follows: TGCGCCAGCAGTGAATTATCAGGCGTGGACAGGCTGCTCTTC. Protein product: CASSELSGVDRLLF.

In DNA, the CDR3 is TGTGCCAGCAGTTTCCGATTCACAGGGAGCTCCTATAATTCACCCCTCCACTTT. This sequence encodes CASSFRFTGSSYNSPLHF. V usage is TRBV6-8 and J usage is TRBJ1-6, with a tentative D call TRBD1 (6 bases). The CDR3 runs 18 residues. V was clipped by 4 bases and J by 0 bases, with 16 bases between them. Germline CDR1 and CDR2: MNHGY and SAAAGT.

With respect to this clone: Within the sample, other DNA sequences also encode this same CDR3. V is TRBV27 and J is TRBJ2-3; the D gene is possibly TRBD2 (5 bases). The CDR3 extends over 14 amino acids. Germline values: CDR1 MNHEY, CDR2 SMNVEV (reference sequence). Trimming stripped 4 bases from V and 0 bases from J, with 8 bases between. The CDR3 nucleotides are TGTGCCAGCAGTTCTCGGACTAGCACAGATACGCAGTATTTT. Translated, it gives CASSSRTSTDTQYF.

The rearrangement joins TRBV25-1 to TRBJ2-5; 7 nucleotides agree with TRBD1. Germline V lookup: CDR1 MGHDK, CDR2 SYGVNS. This CDR3 is built from 13 residues. The V gene end was trimmed by 4 bases and the J gene end by 3 bases; junction bases not matched to a gene: 2. CDR3 loop: CASSGDSKETQYF. The CDR3 nucleotides are TGTGCCAGCAGTGGGGACAGTAAAGAGACCCAGTACTTC.

This chain uses TRBV25-1 with TRBJ2-7; D call uncertain. V gave up 3 bases and J gave up 4 bases, with 7 bases separating them. Germline V gene lookup returns CDR1 MGHDK and CDR2 SYGVNS. This CDR3 spans 12 amino acids. The chain's CDR3 is CASSDSVYEQYF. As DNA, the CDR3 is TGTGCCAGCAGTGACTCCGTATACGAGCAGTACTTC.

In its sample, this clone was seen once. This chain connects TRBV7-9 to TRBJ2-7; 10 positions agree with TRBD1. Germline lookup yields CDR1 SEHNR and CDR2 FQNEAQ (reference sequence). CDR3 length equals 17 residues. J gave up 3 bases and V 0 bases, and 8 bases lay outside the gene matches. The CDR3 bases are TGTGCCAGCAGCTTAGCGACAGGGGGCTTAATAGGCTACGAGCAGTACTTC. Translating gives CASSLATGGLIGYEQYF.

The rearrangement uses TRBV10-3 and TRBJ2-3; D is ambiguous. This CDR3 contains 12 residues. V shed 3 bases and J shed 5 bases, with 6 bases lying between them. Germline V gene sequence: CDR1 ENHRY, CDR2 SYGVKD. The CDR3 reads CAISEVGDTQYF. The DNA of the CDR3 is TGTGCCATCAGTGAAGTGGGAGATACGCAGTATTTT.

This clone was detected only a few times. The chain couples TRBV19 to TRBJ2-3, with 11 bases lining up with TRBD2. V was pared by 4 bases and J by 4 bases, with 10 bases of the junction left unmatched. The V gene's germline CDR1 is LNHDA and CDR2 SQIVND (reference sequence). The CDR3 consists of 17 residues. For the CDR3, the DNA is TGTGCCAGTAGTAAACAGACTAGCGGGGAAACGGCAGATACGCAGTATTTT. It encodes CASSKQTSGETADTQYF.

The CDR3 loop reads CASSSITGTYEQYF. The DNA for the CDR3 is TGTGCCAGCAGTTCCATCACCGGGACCTACGAGCAGTACTTC. The genes are TRBV27 and TRBJ2-7; tentative D call: TRBD2 (5 bases). Germline V gene lookup returns CDR1 MNHEY and CDR2 SMNVEV (reference sequence). The length of the CDR3 is 14 residues. The germline V and J ends were trimmed by 4 bases and 2 bases, with 12 bases remaining between them.

The V gene is TRBV27, the J gene TRBJ2-7; a weak D match, TRBD2 (5 bases). Germline CDR1 and CDR2: MNHEY and SMNVEV (reference sequence). Trimming took off 11 bases at V and 4 bases at J, with 15 bases between the two ends. The CDR3 totals 12 residues. Here the CDR3 reads CAAGVSVYEQYF. In DNA form, the CDR3 reads TGTGCCGCCGGGGTATCGGTTTACGAGCAGTACTTC.

The sample holds one count of this clone. J is TRBJ2-7 and V is TRBV6-5; D is unclear. Germline lookup yields CDR1 MNHEY and CDR2 SVGAGI. The CDR3 totals 15 residues. Trimming cost V 2 bases and J 3 bases, with 14 bases left between them. CDR3 sequence (DNA): TGTGCCAGCAGTTACCACGACGGGCAGGTCTACGAGCAGTACTTC. This translates into CASSYHDGQVYEQYF.

The J gene is TRBJ1-2, the V gene TRBV29-1; 9 positions agree with TRBD1. The CDR3 extends over 14 amino acids. The germline gives CDR1 SQVTM, CDR2 ANQGSEA. V gave up 2 bases and J gave up 6 bases; unmatched junction bases: 7. CDR3 loop: CSVETGTGRNGYTF. In DNA form, the CDR3 reads TGCAGCGTTGAAACCGGGACAGGGAGGAATGGCTACACCTTC. Combining the CDR3 with reference TRBV29-1 and TRBJ1-2 gives the whole variable domain SAVISQKPSRDICQRGTSLTIQCQVDSQVTMMFWYRQQPGQSLTLIATANQGSEATYESGFVIDKFPISRPNLTFSTLTVSNMSPEDSSIYLCSVETGTGRNGYTFGSGTRLTVV.

This chain joins TRBV7-9 and TRBJ1-1; no reliable D call. Looked up from germline, CDR1 is SEHNR and CDR2 is FQNEAQ (reference sequence). V lost 5 bases and J 1 base, leaving 20 bases between the germline ends. The CDR3 spans 17 residues. In DNA form, the CDR3 reads TGTGCCAGCAGCCCCGACCAATTCGGGGAGAAGAACACTGAAGCTTTCTTT. Its protein product is CASSPDQFGEKNTEAFF.

The V gene is TRBV29-1, the J gene TRBJ1-1; 7 bases match TRBD1. Per germline, CDR1 SQVTM and CDR2 ANQGSEA. V gave up 6 bases and J gave up 6 bases; unmatched junction bases: 10. The CDR3 contains 13 residues. CDR3: CSVHTGEGAEAFF. DNA of the CDR3: TGCAGCGTGCACACAGGGGAAGGGGCTGAAGCTTTCTTT.

The gene calls are TRBV15 and TRBJ2-1; perhaps TRBD2 as D (5 bases). Germline-derived CDR1 and CDR2 are LNHNV and YYDKDF (reference sequence). Trimming left V 1 base short and J 0 bases short, with 10 bases between. The CDR3 spans 16 residues. The CDR3 region is CATSRGSGLSYNEQFF. CDR3 sequence (DNA): TGTGCCACCAGCAGAGGGTCAGGACTCTCCTACAATGAGCAGTTCTTC.

The chain joins TRBV6-5 to TRBJ2-7; D perhaps matches TRBD2 (5 bases). This CDR3 is built from 15 residues. The V gene's germline CDR1 is MNHEY and CDR2 SVGAGI. The V gene lost 6 bases and the J gene lost 0 bases, with 15 bases spanning the gap. The CDR3 here is CASSLLSGVSYEQYF. In DNA form, the CDR3 reads TGTGCCAGCAGCTTACTGTCCGGGGTCTCCTACGAGCAGTACTTC.

The CDR3 loop is CASNPFANTGELFF. CDR3 bases: TGCGCCAGCAACCCGTTCGCGAACACCGGGGAGCTGTTTTTT. The chain recombines TRBV5-1 with TRBJ2-2, with D hard to call. The V end was cut by 6 bases, the J end by 0 bases, with 9 bases between. Per germline, CDR1 SGHRS and CDR2 YFSETQ. This CDR3 has 14 residues.

Remarks on this clone: This same CDR3 is encoded by further DNA sequences in the sample. The chain carries TRBV11-2 and TRBJ2-7; TRBD1 or TRBD2 may be the D gene (5 bases each). The CDR3 sequence is 14 residues long. Trimming removed 0 bases at V and 2 bases at J, with 8 bases between. CDR1 is SGHAT and CDR2 is FQNNGV in the germline V gene. In DNA, the CDR3 is TGTGCCAGCAGCTTAGAGGGGACCCCCTACGAGCAGTACTTC. This gives the protein CASSLEGTPYEQYF.

Only one count was recorded for this clone. V is TRBV5-1 and J is TRBJ1-1; 8 positions match TRBD1. With 4 bases clipped from V and 2 bases from J, the junction kept 4 bases outside the gene matches. The CDR3 length is 14 residues. The germline gives CDR1 SGHRS, CDR2 YFSETQ. In nucleotides, the CDR3 is TGCGCCAGCAGCCGGACAGGGAAAAACACTGAAGCTTTCTTT. Translated: CASSRTGKNTEAFF.

To note about this clone: A much larger clone lies one base from this, so it may be a read error. In the same sample, other DNA sequences code for this CDR3. The J gene is TRBJ1-1, the V gene TRBV11-3, with unresolved D. This CDR3 is 12 amino acids long. Trimming took 1 base from V and 3 from J, leaving 3 bases between them. CDR1 is SGHNT and CDR2 is YENEEA in the germline V gene. The CDR3 loop is CASSLGDTEAFF. The CDR3 nucleotides read TGTGCCAGCAGCTTAGGAGACACTGAAGCTTTCTTT.

This clone was counted once. V usage is TRBV2 and J usage is TRBJ2-3; no reliable D call. The germline gives CDR1 SNHLY, CDR2 FYNNEI. The length of the CDR3 is 15 residues. V lost 2 bases and J 4 bases, leaving 13 bases between the germline ends. CDR3: CASSESVGNADTQYF. CDR3 coding DNA: TGTGCCAGCAGTGAATCGGTGGGCAACGCAGATACGCAGTATTTT. Using reference TRBV2 and TRBJ2-3 for the parts outside the CDR3, the full variable domain is EPEVTQTPSHQVTQMGQEVILRCVPISNHLYFYWYRQILGQKVEFLVSFYNNEISEKSEIFDDQFSVERPDGSNFTLKIRSTKLEDSAMYFCASSESVGNADTQYFGPGTRLTVL.